Listed below are T cell receptor beta chains from one sample, sequenced in a study of shared clonotypes between healthy human individuals. Profiling relied on immunoSEQ multiplex PCR, and the TCRdb table lists in-frame clones only, not all of them. The table records 2 million to 2.5 million clones, just under 95% of them present only once. The specimen sequenced was naive CD4+ T cells from PBMCs. These receptors all stem from a man younger than 35 in good health. Some clones in this sample may be carry-over from other donors' samples. Each CDR3 is given with its conserved first and last residue. A D gene is named only where the DNA matches it firmly. Not every row has a clone size; where given, it reads once, few, many or a size class.

d_call: .; clone_size: .; v_call: TRBV15; j_call: TRBJ2-6; cdr3_aa: CATSASPGTTSSGANVLTF; cdr3_nt: TGTGCCACCAGCGCTTCACCGGGGACGACCAGCTCTGGGGCCAACGTCCTGACTTTC
d_call: TRBD1; clone_size: .; v_call: TRBV18; j_call: TRBJ2-1; cdr3_aa: CASSPFGTGNEQFF; cdr3_nt: TGTGCCAGCTCACCTTTCGGGACAGGCAATGAGCAGTTCTTC
d_call: .; clone_size: .; v_call: TRBV13; j_call: TRBJ2-5; cdr3_aa: CATSSGPQETQYF; cdr3_nt: TGTGCCACCTCCTCCGGCCCCCAAGAGACCCAGTACTTC
d_call: TRBD1; clone_size: .; v_call: TRBV7-3; j_call: TRBJ1-2; cdr3_aa: CASSPAGTDYGYTF; cdr3_nt: TGTGCCAGCAGCCCCGCCGGGACAGACTATGGCTACACCTTC
d_call: TRBD1; clone_size: once; v_call: TRBV19; j_call: TRBJ1-2; cdr3_aa: CASSRRPGQTNYGYTF; cdr3_nt: TGTGCCAGTAGCCGACGGCCGGGACAGACTAACTATGGCTACACCTTC
d_call: .; clone_size: once; v_call: TRBV5-1; j_call: TRBJ2-7; cdr3_aa: CASSYSDGIRTNYEQYF; cdr3_nt: TGCGCCAGCAGCTACTCCGACGGGATCAGGACTAACTACGAGCAGTACTTC
d_call: .; clone_size: .; v_call: TRBV4-2; j_call: TRBJ1-2; cdr3_aa: CASSQDRDTVGGYTF; cdr3_nt: TGTGCCAGCAGCCAAGACAGGGACACCGTTGGGGGCTACACCTTC
d_call: .; clone_size: .; v_call: TRBV18; j_call: TRBJ2-5; cdr3_aa: CASSRTIAVQETQYF; cdr3_nt: TGTGCCAGCTCACGTACTATAGCGGTCCAAGAGACCCAGTACTTC
d_call: .; clone_size: .; v_call: TRBV6-5; j_call: TRBJ1-5; cdr3_aa: CASSYAGVGEPQHF; cdr3_nt: TGTGCCAGCAGTTACGCCGGGGTAGGTGAGCCCCAGCATTTT
d_call: .; clone_size: .; v_call: TRBV30; j_call: TRBJ2-3; cdr3_aa: CAWGNTDTQYF; cdr3_nt: TGTGCCTGGGGTAACACAGATACGCAGTATTTT
d_call: .; clone_size: .; v_call: TRBV9; j_call: TRBJ2-7; cdr3_aa: CASSVAATSYEQYF; cdr3_nt: TGTGCCAGCAGCGTAGCAGCGACTTCCTACGAGCAGTACTTC
d_call: .; clone_size: .; v_call: TRBV27; j_call: TRBJ1-5; cdr3_aa: CASSLFARGWLQPQHF; cdr3_nt: TGTGCCAGCAGTTTATTTGCCCGGGGGTGGCTTCAGCCCCAGCATTTT
d_call: .; clone_size: .; v_call: TRBV4-3; j_call: TRBJ2-1; cdr3_aa: CASSLRRGYNEQFF; cdr3_nt: TGCGCCAGCAGCCTTCGACGGGGTTACAATGAGCAGTTCTTC
d_call: TRBD2; clone_size: .; v_call: TRBV5-4; j_call: TRBJ2-1; cdr3_aa: CASSLGGGAGGSNEQFF; cdr3_nt: TGTGCCAGCAGCTTGGGAGGGGGAGCGGGAGGCAGCAATGAGCAGTTCTTC
d_call: TRBD2; clone_size: .; v_call: TRBV5-4; j_call: TRBJ2-7; cdr3_aa: CASSLGLAGEQYF; cdr3_nt: TGTGCCAGCAGCTTGGGGCTAGCGGGAGAGCAGTACTTC
d_call: .; clone_size: .; v_call: TRBV29-1; j_call: TRBJ2-1; cdr3_aa: CSVEDGGREQFF; cdr3_nt: TGCAGCGTTGAAGACGGGGGTCGCGAGCAGTTCTTC
d_call: .; clone_size: .; v_call: TRBV11-2; j_call: TRBJ2-5; cdr3_aa: CASSLVRETQYF; cdr3_nt: TGTGCCAGCAGCTTAGTGAGGGAGACCCAGTACTTC
d_call: .; clone_size: .; v_call: TRBV9; j_call: TRBJ1-4; cdr3_aa: CASSAIGTSNEKLFF; cdr3_nt: TGTGCCAGCAGCGCGATCGGGACCTCGAACGAAAAACTGTTTTTT
d_call: .; clone_size: .; v_call: TRBV6-1; j_call: TRBJ1-1; cdr3_aa: CASRLLMNTEAFF; cdr3_nt: TGTGCCAGCAGACTACTTATGAACACTGAAGCTTTCTTT
d_call: .; clone_size: .; v_call: TRBV18; j_call: TRBJ2-1; cdr3_aa: CASLSDGGSSYNEQFF; cdr3_nt: TGTGCCAGCTTAAGCGATGGTGGGAGCTCCTACAATGAGCAGTTCTTC
d_call: .; clone_size: .; v_call: TRBV19; j_call: TRBJ2-5; cdr3_aa: CASSILADGTQYF; cdr3_nt: TGTGCCAGTAGTATCCTTGCAGACGGGACCCAGTACTTC
d_call: .; clone_size: .; v_call: TRBV5-1; j_call: TRBJ1-2; cdr3_aa: CASSLAIGGADGYTF; cdr3_nt: TGCGCCAGCAGCTTGGCCATCGGGGGCGCGGATGGCTACACCTTC
d_call: TRBD1; clone_size: .; v_call: TRBV29-1; j_call: TRBJ1-2; cdr3_aa: CSVRTGNGYTF; cdr3_nt: TGCAGCGTGAGGACAGGGAATGGCTACACCTTC
d_call: .; clone_size: .; v_call: TRBV27; j_call: TRBJ1-6; cdr3_aa: CASSPRQLYNSPLHF; cdr3_nt: TGTGCCAGCAGTCCCAGACAGCTCTATAATTCACCCCTCCACTTT
d_call: .; clone_size: .; v_call: TRBV7-2; j_call: TRBJ2-1; cdr3_aa: CASSQAGQVAYNEQFF; cdr3_nt: TGTGCCAGCAGCCAAGCGGGACAGGTGGCCTACAATGAGCAGTTCTTC
d_call: .; clone_size: .; v_call: TRBV14; j_call: TRBJ1-2; cdr3_aa: CASSPYDSYGYTF; cdr3_nt: TGTGCCAGCAGCCCCTATGACAGCTATGGCTACACCTTC
d_call: TRBD1; clone_size: .; v_call: TRBV7-3; j_call: TRBJ1-5; cdr3_aa: CASGTDAANSNQPQHF; cdr3_nt: TGTGCCAGCGGGACAGATGCTGCGAATAGCAATCAGCCCCAGCATTTT
d_call: TRBD2; clone_size: .; v_call: TRBV5-1; j_call: TRBJ2-3; cdr3_aa: CATSRGGGDTDTQYF; cdr3_nt: TGCGCCACCTCGAGAGGTGGGGGGGACACAGATACGCAGTATTTT
d_call: TRBD1; clone_size: once; v_call: TRBV6-5; j_call: TRBJ2-7; cdr3_aa: CASTNPGTGGSEQYF; cdr3_nt: TGTGCCAGCACCAACCCAGGGACAGGGGGCTCCGAGCAGTACTTC
d_call: .; clone_size: .; v_call: TRBV10-2; j_call: TRBJ2-3; cdr3_aa: CASSGNVDLDTQYF; cdr3_nt: TGCGCCAGCAGTGGGAACGTGGACCTAGATACGCAGTATTTT
d_call: .; clone_size: .; v_call: TRBV4-2; j_call: TRBJ2-2; cdr3_aa: CASSQEAVNTGELFF; cdr3_nt: TGTGCCAGCAGCCAAGAAGCGGTCAACACCGGGGAGCTGTTTTTT
d_call: TRBD2; clone_size: once; v_call: TRBV7-3; j_call: TRBJ2-2; cdr3_aa: CATQAAGGNTGELFF; cdr3_nt: TGTGCCACCCAAGCCGCGGGGGGAAACACCGGGGAGCTGTTTTTT
d_call: .; clone_size: .; v_call: TRBV15; j_call: TRBJ2-5; cdr3_aa: CATSRPTTGGRETQYF; cdr3_nt: TGTGCCACCAGCAGACCCACAACCGGGGGACGGGAGACCCAGTACTTC
d_call: .; clone_size: .; v_call: TRBV29-1; j_call: TRBJ2-3; cdr3_aa: CSVGVLIYSTDTQYF; cdr3_nt: TGCAGCGTTGGGGTCCTGATCTATAGCACAGATACGCAGTATTTT
d_call: .; clone_size: once; v_call: TRBV6-5; j_call: TRBJ1-4; cdr3_aa: CASSYKGGRDEKLFF; cdr3_nt: TGTGCCAGCAGTTACAAGGGGGGGCGCGATGAAAAACTGTTTTTT
d_call: .; clone_size: .; v_call: TRBV5-1; j_call: TRBJ2-2; cdr3_aa: CASSFGQLNTGELFF; cdr3_nt: TGCGCCAGCAGTTTTGGGCAGCTAAACACCGGGGAGCTGTTTTTT
d_call: .; clone_size: .; v_call: TRBV19; j_call: TRBJ2-6; cdr3_aa: CASSFPGANVLTF; cdr3_nt: TGTGCCAGTAGTTTCCCGGGGGCCAACGTCCTGACTTTC
d_call: .; clone_size: .; v_call: TRBV2; j_call: TRBJ2-7; cdr3_aa: CASTNGESYEQYF; cdr3_nt: TGTGCCAGCACGAACGGGGAGTCCTACGAGCAGTACTTC
d_call: TRBD2; clone_size: .; v_call: TRBV4-3; j_call: TRBJ2-5; cdr3_aa: CASSRNSGTQETQYF; cdr3_nt: TGCGCCAGCAGCCGTAATAGCGGGACTCAAGAGACCCAGTACTTC
d_call: .; clone_size: .; v_call: TRBV18; j_call: TRBJ1-1; cdr3_aa: CASGGPKREAFF; cdr3_nt: TGTGCCAGCGGGGGACCCAAGAGGGAAGCTTTCTTT
d_call: TRBD1; clone_size: .; v_call: TRBV5-1; j_call: TRBJ2-5; cdr3_aa: CASSLAPPGQGGETQYF; cdr3_nt: TGCGCCAGCAGCTTGGCTCCCCCGGGACAGGGTGGTGAGACCCAGTACTTC
d_call: .; clone_size: .; v_call: TRBV18; j_call: TRBJ1-2; cdr3_aa: CASSGSEHYGYTF; cdr3_nt: TGTGCCAGCTCCGGCAGTGAACACTATGGCTACACCTTC
d_call: TRBD2; clone_size: .; v_call: TRBV5-8; j_call: TRBJ2-1; cdr3_aa: CASSLYGTSGRSRNEQFF; cdr3_nt: TGTGCCAGCAGCCTTTACGGGACTAGCGGGAGATCCCGCAATGAGCAGTTCTTC
d_call: TRBD2; clone_size: .; v_call: TRBV7-2; j_call: TRBJ2-1; cdr3_aa: CASSETSGRWNEQFF; cdr3_nt: TGTGCCAGCAGCGAAACTAGCGGGAGGTGGAATGAGCAGTTCTTC
d_call: TRBD2; clone_size: .; v_call: TRBV6-6; j_call: TRBJ2-1; cdr3_aa: CASSYSYSGSIYEQFF; cdr3_nt: TGTGCCAGCAGTTACTCATATAGCGGGAGTATCTATGAGCAGTTCTTC
d_call: TRBD1; clone_size: .; v_call: TRBV11-3; j_call: TRBJ2-7; cdr3_aa: CASSLGFGTGPVEQYF; cdr3_nt: TGTGCCAGCAGCTTAGGGTTCGGGACAGGGCCCGTCGAGCAGTACTTC
d_call: .; clone_size: .; v_call: TRBV2; j_call: TRBJ1-5; cdr3_aa: CAGSRQFNQPQHF; cdr3_nt: TGTGCCGGGTCGAGACAGTTTAATCAGCCCCAGCATTTT
d_call: .; clone_size: .; v_call: TRBV7-9; j_call: TRBJ1-1; cdr3_aa: CASSLVNGDTEAFF; cdr3_nt: TGTGCCAGCAGCTTAGTCAACGGGGACACTGAAGCTTTCTTT
d_call: TRBD1; clone_size: .; v_call: TRBV28; j_call: TRBJ2-7; cdr3_aa: CASSFIPAGTGDEQYF; cdr3_nt: TGTGCCAGCAGTTTTATACCCGCCGGGACAGGGGACGAGCAGTACTTC
d_call: .; clone_size: .; v_call: TRBV19; j_call: TRBJ2-3; cdr3_aa: CASSLQVTSTDTQYF; cdr3_nt: TGTGCCAGTAGCCTACAGGTCACTAGCACAGATACGCAGTATTTT
d_call: .; clone_size: .; v_call: TRBV2; j_call: TRBJ2-7; cdr3_aa: CASAWGEQYF; cdr3_nt: TGTGCCAGCGCCTGGGGCGAGCAGTACTTC
d_call: TRBD2; clone_size: .; v_call: TRBV28; j_call: TRBJ2-7; cdr3_aa: CASTPGGAGVSYEQYF; cdr3_nt: TGTGCCAGCACGCCCGGGGGAGCGGGAGTGAGCTACGAGCAGTACTTC
d_call: .; clone_size: once; v_call: TRBV7-6; j_call: TRBJ1-3; cdr3_aa: CASSQVFSGNTIYF; cdr3_nt: TGTGCCAGCAGCCAAGTCTTTTCTGGAAACACCATATATTTT
d_call: TRBD1; clone_size: once; v_call: TRBV5-1; j_call: TRBJ2-7; cdr3_aa: CASSPGTGGSYEQYF; cdr3_nt: TGCGCCAGCAGCCCCGGGACAGGGGGCTCCTACGAGCAGTACTTC